These 23 T cell receptor beta chains were all obtained from the same sample, sequenced in a study of PD-1 blockade in classical Hodgkin lymphoma. Method: immunoSEQ multiplex PCR; TCRdb's copy keeps in-frame clones and lacks some. The top ten hold around 1.3% of the sample, which has tens of thousands of clones, about 87% seen once. Time point reported: newly diagnosed, previously untreated cHL patient sample. Starting with thawed PBMCs, CD4+ T cells were purified by magnetic negative selection. The sequenced sample consisted of CD4+ T cells from blood. The receptor set was obtained from a human donor with classical Hodgkin lymphoma.

V usage is TRBV7-2 and J usage is TRBJ2-1; 8 bases map to TRBD1. The germline V gene encodes CDR1 SGHTA and CDR2 FQGNSA. This CDR3 has 14 amino acids. Unmatched junction bases numbered 5, after V lost 5 bases and J lost 5 bases. The CDR3 DNA is TGTGCCAGCAGCCCATGGACAGGGAACAATGAGCAGTTCTTC. Translated, it gives CASSPWTGNNEQFF.

As for this clone: Compared with germline, one end of the junction differs, possibly owing to a read error. The chain is built from TRBV7-7 and TRBJ2-3; D possibly corresponds to TRBD1 (5 bases). Germline lookup yields CDR1 SSHAT and CDR2 FNYEAQ (reference sequence). The CDR3 contains 15 residues. The CDR3 protein is CASSSGNRGTDTQYF. DNA of the CDR3: TGTGCTAGCAGCTCAGGGAATCGCGGCACAGATACGCAGTATTTT. The full variable domain, in which reference TRBV7-7 and TRBJ2-3 provide the parts outside the CDR3, is GAGVSQSPRYKVTKRGQDVTLRCDPISSHATLYWYQQALGQGPEFLTYFNYEAQPDKSGLPSDRFSAERPEGSISTLTIQRTEQRDSAMYRCASSSGNRGTDTQYFGPGTRLTVL.

The CDR3 loop reads CASTPAGASTDTQYF. In DNA, the CDR3 is TGCGCCAGCACCCCTGCGGGGGCTAGCACAGATACGCAGTATTTT. J is TRBJ2-3 and V is TRBV5-1; a weak D match, TRBD2 (7 bases). The V end was cut by 6 bases, the J end by 0 bases, with 14 bases between. CDR1 and CDR2 (germline): SGHRS, YFSETQ. The CDR3 spans 15 residues.

This chain uses TRBV6-6 with TRBJ2-2, with D perhaps given as TRBD1 or TRBD2 (6 bases each). The CDR3 spans 15 residues. Trimming removed 1 base from V and 4 bases from J, with 10 bases in between. From germline, CDR1 is MNHNY and CDR2 SVGAGI (reference sequence). CDR3 residues: CASSYLEGGTGELFF. Written as DNA, the CDR3 is TGTGCCAGCAGTTACTTGGAGGGGGGCACCGGGGAGCTGTTTTTT.

The V call is TRBV11-1, the J call TRBJ1-1; 8 bases match TRBD1. The V gene end was trimmed by 5 bases and the J gene end by 0 bases; junction bases not matched to a gene: 2. The CDR3 runs 14 residues. Looked up from germline, CDR1 is SGHAT and CDR2 is FQDESV (reference sequence). CDR3 sequence: CASSPDRVNTEAFF. CDR3 nucleotide sequence: TGTGCCAGCAGCCCGGACAGGGTGAACACTGAAGCTTTCTTT.

The chain's CDR3 is CASSPGGRQPQHF. The CDR3 region has the DNA TGTGCCAGCTCACCCGGGGGCCGCCAGCCCCAGCATTTT. The chain has TRBV18 and TRBJ1-5, with a weak D call TRBD1 (6 bases). The CDR3 contains 13 residues. The V gene lost 3 bases and the J gene lost 7 bases, with 10 bases spanning the gap. Germline V gene lookup returns CDR1 KGHSH and CDR2 LQKENI.

This chain connects TRBV5-1 to TRBJ2-1; no firm D call. Looked up from germline, CDR1 is SGHRS and CDR2 is YFSETQ. This CDR3 is 15 amino acids long. Between the trimmed V and J ends, which lost 3 bases and 1 base, there was a span of 11 bases. The CDR3 region has the DNA TGCGCCAGCAGCTCCCAATCTCGTTCCTACAATGAGCAGTTCTTC. It codes for CASSSQSRSYNEQFF.

The rearrangement uses TRBV5-1 and TRBJ1-1, with 7 bases identical to TRBD1. V shed 3 bases and J 0 bases; nucleotides not matched to a gene: 2. The CDR3 covers 14 residues. Germline V gives CDR1 SGHRS, CDR2 YFSETQ. CDR3 nucleotides: TGCGCCAGCAGCTGGGGACAGATGAACACTGAAGCTTTCTTT. Protein product: CASSWGQMNTEAFF.

The chain combines TRBV7-2 with TRBJ2-1; possible D gene TRBD2, 6 bases. The length of the CDR3 is 15 residues. Germline CDR1 SGHTA, CDR2 FQGNSA. V gave up 6 bases and J gave up 1 base, with 13 bases separating them. The CDR3 DNA reads as TGTGCCAGCAGGGAGGGGACTCCATCCTACAATGAGCAGTTCTTC. Amino acid sequence: CASREGTPSYNEQFF. Based on the CDR3 plus reference TRBV7-2 and TRBJ2-1, the full variable domain is GAGVSQSPSNKVTEKGKDVELRCDPISGHTALYWYRQSLGQGLEFLIYFQGNSAPDKSGLPSDRFSAERTGGSVSTLTIQRTQQEDSAVYLCASREGTPSYNEQFFGPGTRLTVL.

The chain is built from TRBV2 and TRBJ1-2; TRBD1 agrees at 7 bases. There are 14 residues in the CDR3. Germline loops: CDR1 SNHLY, CDR2 FYNNEI. After removal of 4 bases from V and 8 bases from J, the junction contained 10 bases not matched to a gene. CDR3 protein: CASSVDRIRGGYTF. CDR3 nucleotides: TGTGCCAGCAGTGTGGACAGGATAAGGGGGGGCTACACCTTC.

The J gene is TRBJ2-5, the V gene TRBV5-5, with TRBD2 matching 10 bases. The ends lost 4 bases at V and 5 bases at J; junction bases unmatched: 8. CDR3 length equals 15 residues. The V gene's germline CDR1 is SGHKS and CDR2 YYEKEE (reference sequence). The CDR3 DNA sequence: TGTGCCAGCAGCCCCCTAGCGGGAGAGTACGAGACCCAGTACTTC. Translation: CASSPLAGEYETQYF.

This chain connects TRBV10-3 to TRBJ2-2; 8 bases match TRBD2. The CDR3 length is 13 residues. The V gene end was trimmed by 4 bases and the J gene end by 7 bases; junction bases not matched to a gene: 2. Germline values: CDR1 ENHRY, CDR2 SYGVKD. The CDR3 DNA follows: TGTGCCATCAGTGGGGGACTAGGCGGGGAGCTGTTTTTT. Translating gives CAISGGLGGELFF.

V gene TRBV28 combines with J gene TRBJ1-3; perhaps TRBD1 as D (6 bases). Germline CDR1 is MDHEN and CDR2 is SYDVKM. The V end was cut by 4 bases, the J end by 4 bases, with 11 bases between. CDR3 length equals 14 residues. CDR3 sequence: CASSWTENGNTIYF. Here the CDR3 DNA reads TGTGCCAGCAGTTGGACAGAAAACGGAAACACCATATATTTT.

In this sample, this clone turned up a few times. J is TRBJ2-2 and V is TRBV11-2, with TRBD1 matching over 8 bases. The J segment lost 7 bases and the V segment lost 4 bases, leaving 2 bases of the junction unmatched. The CDR3 spans 13 residues. Germline CDR1 reads SGHAT; CDR2 reads FQNNGV. The CDR3 spells CASSSDRGGELFF. The CDR3 DNA is TGTGCCAGCAGCTCCGACAGGGGCGGGGAGCTGTTTTTT.

V and J are TRBV18 and TRBJ1-2, with 7 bases matching TRBD1. From germline, CDR1 is KGHSH and CDR2 LQKENI. This CDR3 comprises 13 residues. The V and J ends lost 6 bases and 4 bases, in that order; junction bases with no gene match: 5. The CDR3: CASSLGQVYGYTF. The CDR3 DNA follows: TGTGCCAGCTCTCTAGGACAGGTCTATGGCTACACCTTC.

The chain combines TRBV19 with TRBJ2-1, with a possible D match to TRBD2 (7 bases). V lost 5 bases and J 0 bases, leaving 20 bases between the germline ends. The CDR3 covers 18 residues. Looked up from germline, CDR1 is LNHDA and CDR2 is SQIVND (reference sequence). The CDR3 reads CASSGPRGGLTSYNEQFF. CDR3 DNA: TGTGCCAGTAGTGGGCCGAGGGGGGGGTTAACCTCCTACAATGAGCAGTTCTTC.

The rearrangement joins TRBV5-1 to TRBJ1-1; TRBD1 aligns across 9 bases. V was clipped by 4 bases and J by 4 bases; unmatched bases: 8. Per germline, CDR1 SGHRS and CDR2 YFSETQ. This CDR3 comprises 15 residues. Here the CDR3 reads CASSPWTGVATEAFF. CDR3 DNA: TGCGCCAGCAGCCCTTGGACAGGGGTCGCCACTGAAGCTTTCTTT.

This sequence joins TRBV18 and TRBJ1-1; D remains ambiguous. Trimming removed 0 bases at V and 6 bases at J, with 5 bases between. The CDR3 spans 12 residues. CDR1 is KGHSH and CDR2 is LQKENI in the germline V gene. The CDR3 region is CASSPPGPEAFF. CDR3 sequence (DNA): TGTGCCAGCTCACCACCTGGGCCTGAAGCTTTCTTT.

The rearrangement links TRBV6-5 to TRBJ2-5; D is undetermined. This CDR3 has 12 amino acids. Trimming left V 6 bases short and J 3 bases short, with 8 bases between. Germline assignment: CDR1 MNHEY and CDR2 SVGAGI. Here the CDR3 reads CASRASEETQYF. DNA for the CDR3: TGTGCCAGCAGAGCCTCAGAAGAGACCCAGTACTTC.

The chain employs TRBV18 and TRBJ2-1; 9 bases map to TRBD2. J gave up 0 bases and V 3 bases, and 3 bases lay outside the gene matches. The germline gives CDR1 KGHSH, CDR2 LQKENI. The CDR3 is made up of 16 amino acids. The DNA for the CDR3 is TGTGCCAGCTCACCTCTAGCGGGAATCTCCTACAATGAGCAGTTCTTC. This sequence encodes CASSPLAGISYNEQFF.

This clone was found once. J is TRBJ1-6 and V is TRBV18; perhaps TRBD1 as D (5 bases). Between the trimmed V and J ends, which lost 4 bases and 8 bases, there was a span of 12 bases. CDR1 and CDR2 (germline): KGHSH, LQKENI. The CDR3 sequence is 14 residues long. The CDR3 here is CASSLSRDDSPLHF. The CDR3 DNA is TGTGCCAGCTCACTTTCCAGGGATGATTCACCCCTCCACTTT.

This sequence joins TRBV6-6 and TRBJ1-4, with D uncertain. Germline loops: CDR1 MNHNY, CDR2 SVGAGI (reference sequence). The V gene lost 0 bases and the J gene lost 4 bases, with 6 bases spanning the gap. This CDR3 comprises 14 residues. CDR3 protein: CASSYSASNEKLFF. The CDR3 DNA sequence: TGTGCCAGCAGTTACTCGGCCAGTAATGAAAAACTGTTTTTT.

The chain has TRBV11-2 and TRBJ2-5; D ambiguous. V lost 3 bases to trimming and J lost 5 bases, with 7 bases between them. Germline loops: CDR1 SGHAT, CDR2 FQNNGV. This CDR3 has 12 residues. CDR3 loop: CASSFSRETQYF. The CDR3, as DNA: TGTGCCAGCAGCTTCTCCAGGGAGACCCAGTACTTC.